What follows are 26 T cell receptor beta chains derived from one specimen sequenced in a study of cytomegalovirus exposure and HLA in healthy donors. This PCR relied on a set of 60 Vbeta primers and 13 Jbeta primers. Using immunoSEQ multiplex PCR, the repertoire was profiled, and TCRdb retains in-frame clones only, with some absent. The sample includes 150,000 to 200,000 clones, 65% to 85% seen only once; the top ten take under 2.5%. Sequencing was done on a sample of PBMCs. The origin of the receptors is a man aged 60 to 69 in good health and CMV-seronegative.

V gene TRBV2 combines with J gene TRBJ1-1; D call uncertain. Trimming shortened V by 5 bases and J by 4 bases, and 14 bases separated the two germline ends. Germline assignment: CDR1 SNHLY and CDR2 FYNNEI. CDR3 length: 14 amino acids. Here the CDR3 DNA reads TGTGCCAGCAGTTTATCACAGCCCGTCACTGAAGCTTTCTTT. Its protein is CASSLSQPVTEAFF.

DNA for the CDR3: TGTGCCAGTATGGGGATCCGGACGGGGAAGAACACTGAAGCTTTCTTT. It encodes CASMGIRTGKNTEAFF. The rearrangement links TRBV19 to TRBJ1-1; no definite D call. This CDR3 spans 16 amino acids. Germline V lookup: CDR1 LNHDA, CDR2 SQIVND (reference sequence). Trimming stripped 7 bases from V and 1 base from J, with 19 bases between.

CDR3 DNA sequence: TGTGCCAGTAGTAGAAGACTAGCGGAGAACAATGAGCAGTTCTTC. Residues: CASSRRLAENNEQFF. The chain carries TRBV19 and TRBJ2-1, with 9 bases matching TRBD2. With 4 bases clipped from V and 5 bases from J, the junction kept 6 bases outside the gene matches. The CDR3 has 15 amino acids. Germline assignment: CDR1 LNHDA and CDR2 SQIVND (reference sequence). The full variable domain, its missing parts supplied by reference TRBV19 and TRBJ2-1, is DGGITQSPKYLFRKEGQNVTLSCEQNLNHDAMYWYRQDPGQGLRLIYYSQIVNDFQKGDIAEGYSVSREKKESFPLTVTSAQKNPTAFYLCASSRRLAENNEQFFGPGTRLTVL.

This rearrangement joins TRBV6-1 to TRBJ1-2; D is unresolved. V dropped 0 bases and J dropped 7 bases, with 6 bases sitting between them. CDR1 MNHNS and CDR2 SASEGT come from the germline V gene. This CDR3 is 12 amino acids long. The CDR3, as DNA: TGTGCCAGCAGTGAAGCGGGGAGTGGCTACACCTTC. Translating gives CASSEAGSGYTF.

The DNA for the CDR3 is TGTGCCAGTAAAAACCCACGGGACAGGGGGCCTGGGGCCAACGTCCTGACTTTC. Translation: CASKNPRDRGPGANVLTF. The V and J genes are TRBV19 and TRBJ2-6; 12 nucleotides match TRBD1. The CDR3 loop spans 18 amino acids. Germline assignment: CDR1 LNHDA and CDR2 SQIVND (reference sequence). Trimming at V came to 7 bases and at J to 2 bases, leaving 9 bases not matched to a gene.

The chain carries TRBV9 and TRBJ2-1; D remains unclear. Looked up from germline, CDR1 is SGDLS and CDR2 is YYNGEE. Trimming took 3 bases from V and 0 from J, leaving 10 bases between them. The CDR3 contains 15 residues. As DNA, the CDR3 is TGTGCCAGCAGCGGAATGAGTTTCTCCTACAATGAGCAGTTCTTC. As protein: CASSGMSFSYNEQFF.

This chain uses TRBV5-6 with TRBJ2-1, with D possibly TRBD1 on 6 matching bases. V lost 4 bases and J 2 bases, leaving 19 bases between the germline ends. Germline V gives CDR1 SGHDT, CDR2 YYEEEE. The CDR3 is 17 residues long. CDR3 in DNA: TGTGCCAGCAGCGGTAGTGGGGGCGGACCTACCTACAATGAGCAGTTCTTC. Protein: CASSGSGGGPTYNEQFF.

The chain is built from TRBV7-2 and TRBJ1-2; TRBD1 aligns across 8 bases. V shed 4 bases and J 2 bases; nucleotides not matched to a gene: 6. Germline V gives CDR1 SGHTA, CDR2 FQGNSA. This CDR3 is built from 15 residues. The CDR3 region is CASSSYRQGNYGYTF. The CDR3, as DNA: TGTGCCAGCAGCTCTTACCGACAGGGGAACTATGGCTACACCTTC.

This clone is judged medium-sized (0.01 to 0.1%). The V gene is TRBV5-6, the J gene TRBJ2-1, with 7 bases identical to TRBD1. The CDR3 runs 14 residues. The J segment lost 14 bases and the V segment lost 0 bases, leaving 11 bases of the junction unmatched. The germline gives CDR1 SGHDT, CDR2 YYEEEE. The CDR3, as DNA: TGTGCCAGCAGCTTGGTGTTCCCGGGACAGAGGGAGTTCTTC. It codes for CASSLVFPGQREFF.

This chain uses TRBV10-3 with TRBJ1-2, with a tentative D call TRBD1 (6 bases). In germline, CDR1 is ENHRY, CDR2 SYGVKD. The CDR3 consists of 16 residues. V was clipped by 2 bases and J by 6 bases, with 19 bases between them. The CDR3 DNA reads as TGTGCCATCAGTGAGCCAGGGGCAGCCGACCGGGATGGCTACACCTTC. It encodes CAISEPGAADRDGYTF.

V and J are TRBV5-8 and TRBJ1-4; unclear D gene. The CDR3 covers 15 residues. Germline-derived CDR1 and CDR2 are SGHTS and YDEGEE. The V end lost 1 base, the J end lost 11 bases, and 18 bases lay between the germline ends. The CDR3 region has the DNA TGTGCCAGCAGCTTGAATTCGGGCGGCGGGTCCAAACTGTTTTTT. This gives the protein CASSLNSGGGSKLFF.

This chain links TRBV5-1 with TRBJ1-4, with 8 bases matching TRBD1. Trimming cost V 1 base and J 5 bases; bases outside gene matches: 7. CDR1 and CDR2 from the germline V gene are SGHRS and YFSETQ. The CDR3 is 16 amino acids. DNA for the CDR3: TGCGCCAGCAGCTTGTCAGCGACAGGGGTAAATGAAAAACTGTTTTTT. Encoded protein: CASSLSATGVNEKLFF.

This chain connects TRBV7-3 to TRBJ1-2; a weak D match, TRBD1 (6 bases). The CDR3 has 14 residues. V was cut by 4 bases and J by 8 bases, with 17 bases left in between. The germline V gene encodes CDR1 SGHTA and CDR2 FQGTGA. The CDR3 protein is CASSSPGQGRGYTF. The CDR3 DNA sequence: TGTGCCAGCAGCTCCCCGGGGCAGGGGCGCGGCTACACCTTC. The complete variable domain, with remaining parts taken from reference TRBV7-3 and TRBJ1-2, reads GAGVSQTPSNKVTEKGKYVELRCDPISGHTALYWYRQSLGQGPEFLIYFQGTGAADDSGLPNDRFFAVRPEGSVSTLKIQRTERGDSAVYLCASSSPGQGRGYTFGSGTRLTVV.

This clone was picked up a small number of times. The chain links TRBV2 to TRBJ2-1; D perhaps matches TRBD1 (6 bases). The CDR3 length is 16 residues. Looked up from germline, CDR1 is SNHLY and CDR2 is FYNNEI. The V gene lost 0 bases and the J gene lost 2 bases, with 11 bases spanning the gap. The CDR3 here is CASSEALQGPYNEQFF. The CDR3 coding sequence is TGTGCCAGCAGTGAAGCGCTTCAGGGGCCCTACAATGAGCAGTTCTTC. Drawing the rest from reference TRBV2 and TRBJ2-1, the complete variable domain is EPEVTQTPSHQVTQMGQEVILRCVPISNHLYFYWYRQILGQKVEFLVSFYNNEISEKSEIFDDQFSVERPDGSNFTLKIRSTKLEDSAMYFCASSEALQGPYNEQFFGPGTRLTVL.

V and J are TRBV27 and TRBJ2-1; 8 positions match TRBD1. CDR3 length equals 14 residues. Germline values: CDR1 MNHEY, CDR2 SMNVEV (reference sequence). Trimming at V came to 5 bases and at J to 4 bases, leaving 4 bases not matched to a gene. The CDR3 here is CASSTQGVYNEQFF. The CDR3 DNA is TGTGCCAGCAGTACACAGGGGGTTTACAATGAGCAGTTCTTC.

J is TRBJ2-3 and V is TRBV2, with 11 bases aligning to TRBD2. Trimming cost V 1 base and J 5 bases; bases outside gene matches: 5. This CDR3 contains 16 residues. In germline, CDR1 is SNHLY, CDR2 FYNNEI. The CDR3 here is CASSEDSGGAGDTQYF. DNA for the CDR3: TGTGCCAGCAGTGAAGATAGCGGGGGGGCTGGAGATACGCAGTATTTT.

This clone has a handful of counts. The genes are TRBV18 and TRBJ1-4; TRBD1 matches 7 bases. V lost 6 bases to trimming and J lost 6 bases; unmatched junction nucleotides: 4. The germline gives CDR1 KGHSH, CDR2 LQKENI. The CDR3 is 13 residues long. In DNA, the CDR3 is TGTGCCAGCTCGACAGGGTATGATGAAAAACTGTTTTTT. Protein product: CASSTGYDEKLFF. Drawing the rest from reference TRBV18 and TRBJ1-4, the complete variable domain is NAGVMQNPRHLVRRRGQEARLRCSPMKGHSHVYWYRQLPEEGLKFMVYLQKENIIDESGMPKERFSAEFPKEGPSILRIQQVVRGDSAAYFCASSTGYDEKLFFGSGTQLSVL.

The rearrangement links TRBV10-3 to TRBJ1-1; TRBD1 matches at 9 bases. CDR3 length: 17 residues. Germline V gives CDR1 ENHRY, CDR2 SYGVKD. V gave up 2 bases and J gave up 3 bases; unmatched junction bases: 10. The CDR3 sequence is CAISEPTGGAGYTEAFF. In DNA, the CDR3 is TGTGCCATCAGTGAGCCAACAGGGGGCGCCGGATACACTGAAGCTTTCTTT.

This clone appeared a few times. CDR3 nucleotide sequence: TGTGCCAGCAGGCCCCTGGACAGGAACACTGAAGCTTTCTTT. Protein sequence: CASRPLDRNTEAFF. V is TRBV2 and J is TRBJ1-1; tentatively, D is TRBD1 (6 bases). Germline V lookup: CDR1 SNHLY, CDR2 FYNNEI. The V end was cut by 6 bases, the J end by 1 base, with 12 bases between. This CDR3 contains 14 residues. The full variable domain, in which reference TRBV2 and TRBJ1-1 provide the parts outside the CDR3, is EPEVTQTPSHQVTQMGQEVILRCVPISNHLYFYWYRQILGQKVEFLVSFYNNEISEKSEIFDDQFSVERPDGSNFTLKIRSTKLEDSAMYFCASRPLDRNTEAFFGQGTRLTVV.

This clone came up a few times. The chain links TRBV19 to TRBJ2-2, with D possibly TRBD1 on 6 matching bases. The V and J ends lost 5 bases and 2 bases respectively, with 15 bases between them. The CDR3 has 16 amino acids. CDR1 is LNHDA and CDR2 is SQIVND in the germline V gene (reference sequence). The CDR3 DNA sequence: TGTGCCAGTAGTGCAACCGGGACATTTAACACCGGGGAGCTGTTTTTT. It encodes CASSATGTFNTGELFF.

The genes are TRBV9 and TRBJ2-2, with 7 bases identical to TRBD2. This CDR3 has 16 residues. Germline CDR1 and CDR2: SGDLS and YYNGEE. V lost 3 bases and J lost 1; bases outside the gene matches: 6. In nucleotides, the CDR3 is TGTGCCAGCAGCGGTCCCGCGGGGGAGAACACCGGGGAGCTGTTTTTT. Translated, it gives CASSGPAGENTGELFF. The complete variable domain, with remaining parts taken from reference TRBV9 and TRBJ2-2, reads DSGVTQTPKHLITATGQRVTLRCSPRSGDLSVYWYQQSLDQGLQFLIQYYNGEERAKGNILERFSAQQFPDLHSELNLSSLELGDSALYFCASSGPAGENTGELFFGEGSRLTVL.

V and J are TRBV28 and TRBJ2-2, with TRBD2 identical over 13 bases. This CDR3 region has 15 residues. From germline, CDR1 is MDHEN and CDR2 SYDVKM. Trimming cost V 3 bases and J 7 bases; bases outside gene matches: 2. CDR3 bases: TGTGCCAGCAGTTTCAGACTAGCGGGAGGCGGGGAGCTGTTTTTT. Encoded protein: CASSFRLAGGGELFF.

The CDR3 loop is CASSWTGLDNSPLHF. The CDR3 DNA is TGCGCCAGCAGCTGGACAGGGTTGGATAATTCACCCCTCCACTTT. J is TRBJ1-6 and V is TRBV5-1; TRBD1 matches 8 bases. V trimming: 3 bases; J trimming: 5 bases; junction bases outside the gene matches: 4. Germline V gene lookup returns CDR1 SGHRS and CDR2 YFSETQ. The CDR3 consists of 15 residues.

In nucleotides, the CDR3 is TGCGCCAGCAGCTTGGACAGGGTCTATAATTCACCCCTCCACTTT. This sequence encodes CASSLDRVYNSPLHF. V gene TRBV5-1 combines with J gene TRBJ1-6; D is possibly TRBD1 (6 bases). The CDR3 is made up of 15 amino acids. CDR1 and CDR2 (germline): SGHRS, YFSETQ. The V end was cut by 0 bases, the J end by 3 bases, with 7 bases between.

The chain couples TRBV7-6 to TRBJ2-5, with 9 bases that match TRBD1. CDR1 SGHVS and CDR2 FNYEAQ come from the germline V gene. This CDR3 has 17 amino acids. With 2 bases clipped from V and 3 bases from J, the junction kept 10 bases outside the gene matches. CDR3 DNA: TGTGCCAGCAGCTTACTGTACCCGGGACAGGGAAAAGAGACCCAGTACTTC. It is translated as CASSLLYPGQGKETQYF.

This clone was observed a few times. This rearrangement joins TRBV5-8 to TRBJ2-1; TRBD2 matches at 13 bases. With 6 bases clipped from V and 6 bases from J, the junction kept 6 bases outside the gene matches. The CDR3 has 15 amino acids. Germline CDR1 SGHTS, CDR2 YDEGEE. The CDR3 protein is CASTPTSGGANEQFF. For the CDR3, the DNA is TGTGCCAGCACCCCAACTAGCGGGGGGGCCAATGAGCAGTTCTTC.